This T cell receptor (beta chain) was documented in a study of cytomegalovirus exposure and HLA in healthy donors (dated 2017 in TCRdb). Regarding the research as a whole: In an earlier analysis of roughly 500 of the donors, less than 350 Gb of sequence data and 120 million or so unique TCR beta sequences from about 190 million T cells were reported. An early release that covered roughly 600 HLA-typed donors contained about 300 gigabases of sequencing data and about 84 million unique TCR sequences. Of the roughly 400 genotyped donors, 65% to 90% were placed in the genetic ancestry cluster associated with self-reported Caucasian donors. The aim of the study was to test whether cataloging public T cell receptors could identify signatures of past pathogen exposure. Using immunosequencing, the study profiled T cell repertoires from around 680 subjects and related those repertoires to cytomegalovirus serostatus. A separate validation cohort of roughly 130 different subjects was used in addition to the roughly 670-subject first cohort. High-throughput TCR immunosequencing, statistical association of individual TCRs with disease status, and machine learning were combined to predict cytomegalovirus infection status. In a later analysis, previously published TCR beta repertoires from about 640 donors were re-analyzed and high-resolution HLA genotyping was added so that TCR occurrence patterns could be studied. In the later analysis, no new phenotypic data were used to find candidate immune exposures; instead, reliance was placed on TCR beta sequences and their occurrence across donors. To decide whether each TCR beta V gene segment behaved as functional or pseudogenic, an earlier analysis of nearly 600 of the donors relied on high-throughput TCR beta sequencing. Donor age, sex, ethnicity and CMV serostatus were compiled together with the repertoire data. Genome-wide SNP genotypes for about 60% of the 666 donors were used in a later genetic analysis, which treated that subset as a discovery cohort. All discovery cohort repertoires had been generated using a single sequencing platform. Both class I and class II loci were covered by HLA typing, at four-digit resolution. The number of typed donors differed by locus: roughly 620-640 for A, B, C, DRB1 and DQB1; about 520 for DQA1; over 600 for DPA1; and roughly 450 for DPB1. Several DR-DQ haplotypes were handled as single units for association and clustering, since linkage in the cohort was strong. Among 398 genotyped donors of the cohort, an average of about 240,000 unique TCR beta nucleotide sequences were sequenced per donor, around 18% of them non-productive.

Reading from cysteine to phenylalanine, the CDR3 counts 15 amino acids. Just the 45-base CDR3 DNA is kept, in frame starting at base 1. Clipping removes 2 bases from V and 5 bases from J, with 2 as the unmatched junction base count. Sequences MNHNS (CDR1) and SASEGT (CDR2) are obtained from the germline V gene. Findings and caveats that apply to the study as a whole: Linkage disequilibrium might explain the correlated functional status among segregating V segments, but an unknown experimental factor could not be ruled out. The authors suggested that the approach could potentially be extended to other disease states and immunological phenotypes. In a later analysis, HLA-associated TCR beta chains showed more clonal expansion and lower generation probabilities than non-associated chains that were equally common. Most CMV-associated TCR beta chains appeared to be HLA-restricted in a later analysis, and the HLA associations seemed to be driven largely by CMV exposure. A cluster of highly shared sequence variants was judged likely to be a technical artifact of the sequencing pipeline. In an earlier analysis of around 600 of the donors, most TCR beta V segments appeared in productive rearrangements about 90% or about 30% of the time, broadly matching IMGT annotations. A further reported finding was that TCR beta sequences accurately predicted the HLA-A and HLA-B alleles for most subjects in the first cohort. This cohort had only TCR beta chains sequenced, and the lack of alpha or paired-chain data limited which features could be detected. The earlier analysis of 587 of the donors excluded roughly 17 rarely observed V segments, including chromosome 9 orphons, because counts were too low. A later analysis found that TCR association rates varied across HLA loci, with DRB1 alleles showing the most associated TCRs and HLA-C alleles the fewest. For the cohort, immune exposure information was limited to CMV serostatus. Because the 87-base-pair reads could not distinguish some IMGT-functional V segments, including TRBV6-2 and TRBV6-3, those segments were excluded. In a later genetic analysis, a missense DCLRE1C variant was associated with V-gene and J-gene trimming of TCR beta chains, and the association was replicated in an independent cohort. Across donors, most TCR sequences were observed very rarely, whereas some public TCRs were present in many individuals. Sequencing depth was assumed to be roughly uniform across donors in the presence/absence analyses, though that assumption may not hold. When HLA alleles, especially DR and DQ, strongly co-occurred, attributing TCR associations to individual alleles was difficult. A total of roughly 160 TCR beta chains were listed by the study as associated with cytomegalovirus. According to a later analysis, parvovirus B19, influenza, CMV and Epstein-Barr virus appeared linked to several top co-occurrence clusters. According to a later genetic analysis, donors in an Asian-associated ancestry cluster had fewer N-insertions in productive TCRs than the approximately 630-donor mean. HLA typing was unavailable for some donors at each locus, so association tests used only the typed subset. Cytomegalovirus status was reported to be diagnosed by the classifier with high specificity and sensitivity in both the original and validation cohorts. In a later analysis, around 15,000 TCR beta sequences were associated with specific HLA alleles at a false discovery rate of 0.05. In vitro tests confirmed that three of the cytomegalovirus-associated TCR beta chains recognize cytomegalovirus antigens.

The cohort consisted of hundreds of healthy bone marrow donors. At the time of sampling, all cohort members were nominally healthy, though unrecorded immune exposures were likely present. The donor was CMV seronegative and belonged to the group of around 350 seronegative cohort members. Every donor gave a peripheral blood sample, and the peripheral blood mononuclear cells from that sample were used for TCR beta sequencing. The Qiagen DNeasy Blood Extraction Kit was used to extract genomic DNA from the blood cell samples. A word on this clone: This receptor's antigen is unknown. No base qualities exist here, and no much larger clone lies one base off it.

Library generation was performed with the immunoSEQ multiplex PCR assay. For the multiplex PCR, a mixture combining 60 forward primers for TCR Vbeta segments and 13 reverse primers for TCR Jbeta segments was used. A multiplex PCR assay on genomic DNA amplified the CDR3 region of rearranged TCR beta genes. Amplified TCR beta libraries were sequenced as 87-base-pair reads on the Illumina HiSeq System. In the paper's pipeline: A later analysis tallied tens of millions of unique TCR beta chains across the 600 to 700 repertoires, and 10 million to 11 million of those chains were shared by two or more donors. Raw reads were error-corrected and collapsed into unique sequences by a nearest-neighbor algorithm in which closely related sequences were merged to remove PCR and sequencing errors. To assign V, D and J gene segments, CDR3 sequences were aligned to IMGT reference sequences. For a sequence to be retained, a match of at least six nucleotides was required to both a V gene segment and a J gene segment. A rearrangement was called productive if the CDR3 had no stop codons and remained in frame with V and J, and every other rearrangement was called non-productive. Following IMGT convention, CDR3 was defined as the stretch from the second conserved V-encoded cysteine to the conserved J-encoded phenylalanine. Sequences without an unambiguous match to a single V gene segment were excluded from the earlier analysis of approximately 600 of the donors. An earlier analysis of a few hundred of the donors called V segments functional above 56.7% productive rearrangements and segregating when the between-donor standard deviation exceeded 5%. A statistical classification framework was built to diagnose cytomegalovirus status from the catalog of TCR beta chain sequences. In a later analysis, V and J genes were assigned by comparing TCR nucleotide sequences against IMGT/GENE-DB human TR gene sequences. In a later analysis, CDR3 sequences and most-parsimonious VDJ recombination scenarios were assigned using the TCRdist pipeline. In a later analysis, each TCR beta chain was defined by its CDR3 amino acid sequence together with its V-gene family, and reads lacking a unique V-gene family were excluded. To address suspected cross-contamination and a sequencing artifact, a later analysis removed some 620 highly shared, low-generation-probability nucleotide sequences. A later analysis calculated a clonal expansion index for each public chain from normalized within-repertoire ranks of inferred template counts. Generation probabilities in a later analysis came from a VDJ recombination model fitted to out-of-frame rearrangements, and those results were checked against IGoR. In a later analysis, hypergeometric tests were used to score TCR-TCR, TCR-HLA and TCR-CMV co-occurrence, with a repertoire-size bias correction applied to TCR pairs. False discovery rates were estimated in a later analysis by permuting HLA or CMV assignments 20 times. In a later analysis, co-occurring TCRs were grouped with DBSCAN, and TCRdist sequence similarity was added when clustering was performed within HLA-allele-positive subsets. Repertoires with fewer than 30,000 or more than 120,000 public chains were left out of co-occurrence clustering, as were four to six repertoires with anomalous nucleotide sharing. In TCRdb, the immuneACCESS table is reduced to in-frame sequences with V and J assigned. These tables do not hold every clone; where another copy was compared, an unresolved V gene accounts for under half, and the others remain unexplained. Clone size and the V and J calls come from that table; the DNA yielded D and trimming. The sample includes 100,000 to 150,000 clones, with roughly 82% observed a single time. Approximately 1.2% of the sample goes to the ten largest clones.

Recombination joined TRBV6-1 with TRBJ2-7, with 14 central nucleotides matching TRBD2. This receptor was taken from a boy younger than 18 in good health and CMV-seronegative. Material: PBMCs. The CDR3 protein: CASSESGLAGDEQYF. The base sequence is TGTGCCAGCAGTGAATCGGGACTAGCGGGAGACGAGCAGTACTTC.